The 16 T cell receptor beta chains in this list originate from one sample, sequenced in a study of CD8 T cells in ankylosing spondylitis. TCRdb redid the calling of the 5' RACE reads with MiXCR, one entry per CDR3 protein. The sample includes roughly 250,000 distinct CDR3 sequences, 8.6% seen only once; the top ten take almost 7%. The sample taken for sequencing was blood, either unsorted or a sorted T cell fraction (not recorded which). These TCRs come from a male donor with ankylosing spondylitis or in good health (not recorded which).

The V gene is TRBV24-1, the J gene TRBJ2-1, with 10 bases that match TRBD2. The CDR3 covers 16 residues. The germline V gene encodes CDR1 KGHDR and CDR2 SFDVKD. Losses at the gene ends were 1 base for V and 2 bases for J; bases not matched to a gene: 1. The CDR3 protein is CATSDLGTSAYNEQFF. DNA of the CDR3: TGTGCCACCAGTGATTTAGGGACTAGCGCCTACAATGAGCAGTTCTTC.

This clonotype has more than one count but fewer than ten. This chain joins TRBV27 and TRBJ2-7; TRBD1 matches 8 bases. Germline V CDR1 and CDR2: MNHEY, SMNVEV (reference sequence). The CDR3 length is 17 residues. J gave up 6 bases and V 6 bases, and 19 bases lay outside the gene matches. The CDR3 sequence is CASSRGQGTSSLSEQYF. The CDR3, as DNA: TGTGCCAGCAGCCGCGGACAGGGCACCTCCTCTCTCTCCGAGCAGTACTTC.

The chain couples TRBV20-1 to TRBJ1-3; D gene ambiguous. Germline V lookup: CDR1 DFQATT, CDR2 SNEGSKA (reference sequence). V shed 6 bases and J shed 4 bases, with 10 bases lying between them. CDR3 length: 12 residues. Written as DNA, the CDR3 is TGCAGTGCGCGGACCACCGGAAACACCATATATTTT. This sequence encodes CSARTTGNTIYF.

This clonotype appeared many times. Since no conserved phenylalanine or tryptophan closes the CDR3, a read error is the likely cause. The DNA is left out, because the CDR3 cannot be placed on it with certainty; the CDR3 is given as TCRdb lists it. This rearrangement joins TRBV29-1 to TRBJ2-1; the tabulated D call, TRBD1, remains unverified against the DNA. The germline CDR1 and CDR2 sequences are SQVTM and ANQGSEA. The length of the CDR3 is 10 amino acids, counting both ends. CDR3 residues: CSVGLTARRL.

This clonotype appeared many times. The CDR3 loop is CASSTGQNTGELFF. Here the CDR3 DNA reads TGCGCCAGCAGCACAGGGCAGAACACCGGGGAGCTGTTTTTT. V gene TRBV5-1 combines with J gene TRBJ2-2, with TRBD1 as a possible D gene (6 bases). The CDR3 consists of 14 residues. With 4 bases removed from V and 1 base from J, the gap between germline ends came to 8 bases. The germline gives CDR1 SGHRS, CDR2 YFSETQ. Full variable domain (rest looked up from reference TRBV5-1 and TRBJ2-2): KAGVTQTPRYLIKTRGQQVTLSCSPISGHRSVSWYQQTPGQGLQFLFEYFSETQRNKGNFPGRFSGRQFSNSRSEMNVSTLELGDSALYLCASSTGQNTGELFFGEGSRLTVL.

The chain carries TRBV6-1 and TRBJ1-5; 9 nucleotides line up with TRBD1. This CDR3 is 17 amino acids long. The J segment lost 6 bases and the V segment lost 6 bases, leaving 15 bases of the junction unmatched. The germline CDR1 and CDR2 sequences are MNHNS and SASEGT. The CDR3 loop is CASRHSGGGTGSQPQHF. DNA for the CDR3: TGTGCCAGCAGGCATAGTGGGGGGGGGACAGGGAGTCAGCCCCAGCATTTT.

The table lists this clonotype with many counts. The CDR3: CASSLGGTGAYEQYF. The CDR3 DNA is TGCGCCAGCAGCTTGGGCGGGACAGGAGCCTACGAGCAGTACTTC. The gene calls are TRBV5-1 and TRBJ2-7; 8 bases fit TRBD1. V gave up 0 bases and J gave up 2 bases; unmatched junction bases: 4. The CDR3 has 15 residues. Germline CDR1 reads SGHRS; CDR2 reads YFSETQ.

This clonotype has ten or more counts. The chain is built from TRBV7-6 and TRBJ1-1, with 10 bases fitting TRBD1. Germline CDR1 SGHVS, CDR2 FNYEAQ. V trimming: 1 base; J trimming: 11 bases; junction bases outside the gene matches: 10. This CDR3 has 15 residues. The CDR3 spells CASSLGTGGEFEAFF. Written as DNA, the CDR3 is TGTGCCAGCAGCTTAGGGACAGGGGGAGAGTTTGAGGCTTTCTTT.

Many counts were recorded for this clonotype. The chain joins TRBV10-3 to TRBJ2-7; D uncertain. The CDR3 runs to 12 residues. V was trimmed by 0 bases and J by 1 base, leaving 1 base between them. The germline CDR1 and CDR2 sequences are ENHRY and SYGVKD. The DNA of the CDR3 is TGTGCCATCAGTGAGTCTTCCTACGAGCAGTACTTC. Protein sequence: CAISESSYEQYF.

The chain joins TRBV12-3 or TRBV12-4 to TRBJ1-2, with D uncertain. The CDR3 loop spans 13 amino acids. Trimming took off 2 bases at V and 8 bases at J, with 12 bases between the two ends. The chain's CDR3 is CASSLSGTHGYTF. The CDR3 DNA reads TGTGCCAGCAGTTTATCAGGAACCCACGGCTACACCTTC.

The table lists this clonotype with many counts. J is TRBJ2-7 and V is TRBV20-1; the D is unclear. Germline V lookup: CDR1 DFQATT, CDR2 SNEGSKA (reference sequence). The CDR3 contains 12 residues. V lost 6 bases and J 2 bases, leaving 11 bases between the germline ends. The CDR3 bases are TGCAGTGCCACCGACAACACCTACGAGCAGTACTTC. Its protein is CSATDNTYEQYF.

The rearrangement uses TRBV12-3 or TRBV12-4 and TRBJ2-7, with D unresolved. Trimming took off 5 bases at V and 6 bases at J, with 17 bases between the two ends. The CDR3 has 14 residues. CDR3 protein: CASSPLGRAREQYF. CDR3 sequence (DNA): TGTGCCAGCAGTCCGCTAGGAAGAGCGCGCGAGCAGTACTTC.

The chain uses TRBV4-3 and TRBJ2-1, with 10 bases that match TRBD2. Germline assignment: CDR1 LGHNA and CDR2 YSLEER. After removal of 2 bases from V and 4 bases from J, the junction contained 5 bases not matched to a gene. CDR3 length equals 16 residues. The CDR3 DNA sequence: TGCGCCAGCAGCCAACATAGCGGGGGGCTGTACAATGAGCAGTTCTTC. This gives the protein CASSQHSGGLYNEQFF.

This clonotype was recorded at least ten times. The J gene is TRBJ2-1, the V gene TRBV12-3 or TRBV12-4; D gene unclear. The length of the CDR3 is 11 residues. V lost 5 bases and J 4 bases, leaving 3 bases between the germline ends. The CDR3 loop is CASSEYNEQFF. CDR3 bases: TGTGCCAGCAGTGAGTACAATGAGCAGTTCTTC.

This clonotype has a count of ten or more. The chain recombines TRBV7-2 with TRBJ2-3, with D tentatively TRBD2 (5 bases). The CDR3 has 15 residues. Germline V gene sequence: CDR1 SGHTA, CDR2 FQGNSA. Trimming removed 5 bases from V and 2 bases from J, with 14 bases in between. The CDR3 DNA sequence: TGTGCCAGCAGCCCGAAGGGCGGGTACACAGATACGCAGTATTTT. Encoded protein: CASSPKGGYTDTQYF.

The V and J genes are TRBV30 and TRBJ1-6, with 8 positions matching TRBD1. V lost 2 bases to trimming and J lost 10 bases; unmatched junction nucleotides: 10. Germline loops: CDR1 GTSNPN, CDR2 SVGIG (reference sequence). CDR3 length equals 15 residues. The DNA for the CDR3 is TGTGCCTGGAGTCCCGTGGGACAGGTTAAATCACCCCTCCACTTT. This encodes CAWSPVGQVKSPLHF.